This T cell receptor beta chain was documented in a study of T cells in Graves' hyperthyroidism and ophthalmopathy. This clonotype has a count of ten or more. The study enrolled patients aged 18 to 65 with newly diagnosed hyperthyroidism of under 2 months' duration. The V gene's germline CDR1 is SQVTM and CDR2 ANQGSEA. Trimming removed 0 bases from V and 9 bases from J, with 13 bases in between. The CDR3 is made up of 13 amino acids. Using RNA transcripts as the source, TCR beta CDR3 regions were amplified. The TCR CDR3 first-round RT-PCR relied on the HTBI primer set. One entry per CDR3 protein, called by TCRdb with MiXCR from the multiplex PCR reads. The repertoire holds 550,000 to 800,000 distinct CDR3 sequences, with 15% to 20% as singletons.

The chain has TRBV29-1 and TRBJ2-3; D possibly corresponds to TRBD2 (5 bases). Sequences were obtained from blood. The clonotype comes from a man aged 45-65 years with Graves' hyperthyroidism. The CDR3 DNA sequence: TGCAGCGTTGAAGATCTTGGCCTAGCCACGCAGTATTTT. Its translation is CSVEDLGLATQYF.